This T cell receptor (beta chain) came from a study of OX40 agonist ivuxolimab in advanced cancers. Study as a whole: The dose-escalation cohort was approximately 84% male, with a mean age of around 60 years, ranging roughly 20 to 90. The study's findings and limits: Partial responders dosed at 0.1-3.0 mg/kg displayed clonal expansion ranking among the lowest.

Blood specimens came from baseline, cycle 4 day 1, and cycle 7 day 1. The germline V gene has CDR1 ENHRY and CDR2 SYGVKD. The CDR3 totals 19 residues. The J segment lost 2 bases and the V segment lost 2 bases, leaving 14 bases of the junction unmatched. TCRdb keeps only in-frame clones here, not all; method: immunoSEQ multiplex PCR. There are more than 25,000 clones in the sample; roughly three quarters occur only once, and about 30% lies in the top ten. This clone was recorded once. As yet, its antigen is unknown. The source material was CD4+ or CD8+ T cells sorted from blood, sampled in a trial of the OX40 agonist ivuxolimab. The genes are TRBV10-3 and TRBJ2-3; 9 bases align to TRBD2. This clonotype was sampled from an adult with an advanced solid tumor such as melanoma, head and neck, liver or kidney cancer. CDR3 sequence: CAISEPWGAGGAYTDTQYF. CDR3 nucleotide sequence: TGTGCCATCAGTGAGCCCTGGGGTGCGGGGGGGGCCTACACAGATACGCAGTATTTT.